This is a list of T cell receptor beta chains from one sample in a study of blood T cell repertoires in COVID-19. Using immunoSEQ multiplex PCR, the repertoire was profiled, and TCRdb retains in-frame clones only, with some absent. Seen here are over 100,000 clones, around 89% observed once, and the top ten hold roughly 4%. The sequencing sample was made of peripheral blood. The receptors originated from a man aged 60-69 years with COVID-19, enrolled during active disease. Each CDR3 is given with its conserved first and last residue. A D gene is named only where the DNA matches it firmly. The listing skips clone size in some rows; elsewhere it reads once, few, many or a size class.

>-|TRBJ2-6|-|TRBV7-3
TGTGCCAGCAGCTTTTTCATCGGCGGCACGTCTGGGGCCAACGTCCTGACTTTC
CASSFFIGGTSGANVLTF
>-|TRBJ1-2|TRBD1|TRBV6-2/TRBV6-3
TGTGCCAGCAGTTTGGGCTGGGACAGTAACTATGGCTACACCTTC
CASSLGWDSNYGYTF
>-|TRBJ2-5|TRBD2|TRBV27
TGTGCCAGCAGTTTATCACCCCCTAGGCGGCGGGGGGTAGGAGAGACCCAGTACTTC
CASSLSPPRRRGVGETQYF
>-|TRBJ1-3|TRBD1|TRBV13
TGTGCCAGCAGCTTGGGACAGGGGGCCGTCACCATATATTTT
CASSLGQGAVTIYF
>once|TRBJ2-5|TRBD2|TRBV7-9
TGTGCCAGCAGCCTGGCGCCGGGGGGGGCAGAGACCCAGTACTTC
CASSLAPGGAETQYF
>-|TRBJ2-4|-|TRBV5-4
TGTGCCAGCAGCTTGATGGATGGAGTTGACATTCAGTACTTC
CASSLMDGVDIQYF
>-|TRBJ2-7|-|TRBV28
TGTGCCAGCAGTTTGGCTACGAGGGTGAAGTACGAGCAGTACTTC
CASSLATRVKYEQYF
>-|TRBJ2-2|TRBD1|TRBV28
TGTGCCAGCAGTTTGGAGGGACAGGGAGTGGTCACCGGGGAGCTGTTTTTT
CASSLEGQGVVTGELFF
>-|TRBJ2-7|-|TRBV6-5
TGTGCCAGCAGTTACTCGGCGGCCGGGAGCTCCTACGAGCAGTACTTC
CASSYSAAGSSYEQYF
>once|TRBJ1-1|-|TRBV2
TGTGCCAGCAGTGGAGGGGGAAACACTGAAGCTTTCTTT
CASSGGGNTEAFF
>-|TRBJ2-2|TRBD2|TRBV4-2
TGTGCCAGCAGCCAAGCCAGCGGGGGGAACACCGGGGAGCTGTTTTTT
CASSQASGGNTGELFF
>-|TRBJ1-2|TRBD1|TRBV7-3
TGTGCCAGCAGCGCGGGGACAGGGGGCGACTATGGCTACACCTTC
CASSAGTGGDYGYTF
>-|TRBJ2-1|TRBD2|TRBV9
TGTGCCAGCAGTCCCGGACTAGCTGTGACCTACAATGAGCAGTTCTTC
CASSPGLAVTYNEQFF
>-|TRBJ1-1|-|TRBV12-2
TGTGCAAGTCGCTGGGGACATAGCATGAACACTGAAGCTTTCTTT
CASRWGHSMNTEAFF
>-|TRBJ2-2|TRBD1|TRBV19
TGTGCCAGTAGTATTTCCAGGGGGACCGCGAACACCGGGGAGCTGTTTTTT
CASSISRGTANTGELFF
>-|TRBJ2-3|TRBD2|TRBV27
TGTGCCAGCAGTTCGTCCGGGGGGGGCACAGATACGCAGTATTTT
CASSSSGGGTDTQYF
>-|TRBJ2-2|-|TRBV7-6
TGTGCCAGCAGTCCAGCCACCAGGGAGGCCTGGAACACCGGGGAGCTGTTTTTT
CASSPATREAWNTGELFF
>-|TRBJ1-6|-|TRBV9
TGTGCCAGCAGCGTTCACGCGGCGGATTCACCCCTCCACTTT
CASSVHAADSPLHF
>few|TRBJ1-1|TRBD1|TRBV6-1
TGTGCCAGCAGAAGACAGGGGGCGACGAACACTGAAGCTTTCTTT
CASRRQGATNTEAFF
>-|TRBJ1-2|-|TRBV5-4
TGTGCCAGCAGCTTGGCCGGACAGAGCTATGGCTACACCTTC
CASSLAGQSYGYTF
>-|TRBJ2-5|-|TRBV3-1/TRBV3-2
TGTGCCAGCAGCCAAGAACTACTGGGGGCCATACAAGAGACCCAGTACTTC
CASSQELLGAIQETQYF
>-|TRBJ1-2|-|TRBV3-1/TRBV3-2
TGTGCCAGCAGCCAACTCCCCCGCGACAGAAAAGTCTTC
CASSQLPRDRKVF
>-|TRBJ1-1|TRBD1|TRBV2
TGTGCCAGCAGCGGGACAGGGGGGATGGCTGAAGCTTTCTTT
CASSGTGGMAEAFF
>-|TRBJ1-1|-|TRBV28
TGTGCCAGCAGTCAGTCGACAGGTTGGGACACTGAAGCTTTCTTT
CASSQSTGWDTEAFF
>-|TRBJ1-4|-|TRBV25-1
TGTGCCAGCAGGACGGAGGTTAATGAAAAACTGTTTTTT
CASRTEVNEKLFF
>-|TRBJ1-3|TRBD1|TRBV19
TGTGCCAGTACGGCCAGGGGGACTGGAAACACCATATATTTT
CASTARGTGNTIYF
>-|TRBJ2-3|-|TRBV5-1
TGCGCCAGCAGCTTGGGTACAGGCACAGATACGCAGTATTTT
CASSLGTGTDTQYF
>-|TRBJ1-5|TRBD1|TRBV6-2/TRBV6-3
TGTGCCAGCAGTTACCTGAGGCAGGGGGATCAGCCCCAGCATTTT
CASSYLRQGDQPQHF
>-|TRBJ1-2|-|TRBV4-2
TGTGCCAGCAGCCCCGAGGGGGTGTTGGCAGCCTATGGCTACACCTTC
CASSPEGVLAAYGYTF
>-|TRBJ1-2|TRBD1|TRBV5-6
TGTGCCAGCAGCTTTACCCGGGACAGGGGCTCTACTAACTATGGCTACACCTTC
CASSFTRDRGSTNYGYTF
>-|TRBJ2-3|-|TRBV5-4
TGTGCCAGCAGCTCTGGCACAGATACGCAGTATTTT
CASSSGTDTQYF
>-|TRBJ1-4|-|TRBV18
TGTGCCAGCTCACCAGAGGCGAATAATGAAAAACTGTTTTTT
CASSPEANNEKLFF
>-|TRBJ2-5|-|TRBV19
TGTGCCAGTAGTATCGGGTGGCAGGGGCAGACCCAGTACTTC
CASSIGWQGQTQYF
>-|TRBJ2-3|TRBD1|TRBV3-1/TRBV3-2
TGTGCCAGCAGCCAAGGAGGACAGGCCCGTAGCACAGATACGCAGTATTTT
CASSQGGQARSTDTQYF